These 8 T cell receptor beta chains were all obtained from the same sample, sequenced in a study of identical twins. TCRdb processed the 5' RACE reads anew with MiXCR; each CDR3 protein has one entry. The table lists roughly 470,000 distinct CDR3 sequences, about 13% of them singletons. The data also belong to a second study, concerning yellow fever vaccine responses in identical twins.

The sample was CD4+ T cells sorted from blood. The receptors shown here come from a woman aged 18-29 years in good health.

This chain links TRBV29-1 with TRBJ2-5, with 8 bases aligning to TRBD2. Trimming removed 4 bases from V and 1 base from J; junction bases left unmatched: 5. Germline lookup yields CDR1 SQVTM and CDR2 ANQGSEA. The CDR3 spans 14 residues. CDR3 residues: CSVAPTSAQETQYF. CDR3 bases: TGCAGCGTTGCCCCGACTAGCGCCCAAGAGACCCAGTACTTC.

The chain links TRBV19 to TRBJ2-1; unclear D gene. CDR3 length: 12 amino acids. The ends were cut back, 3 bases at V and 7 bases at J, with 7 bases in the middle. The germline CDR1 and CDR2 sequences are LNHDA and SQIVND (reference sequence). This chain's CDR3 is CASSIKQNEQFF. CDR3 sequence (DNA): TGTGCCAGTAGTATCAAGCAAAATGAGCAGTTCTTC.

There are a few counts of this clonotype. The rearrangement links TRBV5-1 to TRBJ2-6; D is possibly TRBD2 (5 bases). V lost 4 bases to trimming and J lost 1 base, with 9 bases between them. CDR1 and CDR2 (germline): SGHRS, YFSETQ. CDR3 size: 15 residues. CDR3 DNA sequence: TGCGCCAGCAGCGGCGGGTTATCTGGGGCCAACGTCCTGACTTTC. Protein sequence: CASSGGLSGANVLTF.

This clonotype was counted only a few times. This chain joins TRBV10-3 and TRBJ1-5, with D possibly TRBD1 on 5 matching bases. V was cut by 4 bases and J by 0 bases, with 7 bases left in between. From germline, CDR1 is ENHRY and CDR2 SYGVKD. The CDR3 is 14 amino acids. DNA for the CDR3: TGTGCCATCAGTGTTGACAGTAGCAATCAGCCCCAGCATTTT. The encoded protein is CAISVDSSNQPQHF.

This sequence joins TRBV28 and TRBJ2-7, with D tentatively TRBD2 (5 bases). The ends were cut back, 3 bases at V and 0 bases at J, with 15 bases in the middle. This CDR3 is 16 amino acids long. The germline CDR1 and CDR2 sequences are MDHEN and SYDVKM. Here the CDR3 reads CASSFDFIGGSYEQYF. The CDR3 DNA reads as TGTGCCAGCAGTTTTGATTTTATTGGAGGCTCCTACGAGCAGTACTTC.

The chain is built from TRBV7-2 and TRBJ2-7; no firm D call. Germline V gene lookup returns CDR1 SGHTA and CDR2 FQGNSA. The CDR3 has 16 residues. V dropped 0 bases and J dropped 2 bases, with 14 bases sitting between them. In nucleotides, the CDR3 is TGTGCCAGCAGCTTAGCGCTAACGGGCTACGCCTACGAGCAGTACTTC. It codes for CASSLALTGYAYEQYF.

The chain links TRBV27 to TRBJ1-2; D call uncertain. The CDR3 consists of 13 residues. The V and J ends lost 5 bases and 7 bases respectively, with 14 bases between them. Germline V gene data show CDR1 as MNHEY and CDR2 as SMNVEV (reference sequence). This chain's CDR3 is CASSLGSVRGYTF. DNA of the CDR3: TGTGCCAGCAGTCTCGGGAGCGTCCGTGGCTACACCTTC.

This clonotype was counted once. The chain recombines TRBV7-2 with TRBJ2-7, with 7 bases identical to TRBD2. V lost 0 bases and J lost 6; bases outside the gene matches: 8. The germline CDR1 and CDR2 sequences are SGHTA and FQGNSA. This CDR3 region has 15 residues. This CDR3 reads CASSLAGGGGFEQYF. DNA for the CDR3: TGTGCCAGCAGCTTAGCGGGCGGGGGAGGGTTCGAGCAGTACTTC.